This record covers a single TCR beta chain. What it binds is unknown. This sample was included in a study of T cells after yellow fever vaccination. For the study at large: Each low-cell-number fraction was prepared by means of SMART-Seq v4 Ultra Low Input. Notes on the study in general: Researchers noted that a small share of clonotypes showed up in both CD4 and CD8 compartments. FACS-sorted repertoires might harbor abundant contaminating clonotypes from the bulk population.

The CDR3 runs 11 residues. V lost 8 bases to trimming and J lost 4 bases, with 8 bases between them. The authors made TCR cDNA by 5'RACE template switching, adding a universal primer site and UMIs. TCRdb reprocessed the 5' RACE reads with MiXCR, giving one entry per CDR3 protein. There are 400,000 or so distinct CDR3 sequences in the sample; roughly 6.2% occur only once, and 15% lies in the top ten. Here the sequenced sample was PBMCs, taken 5 days after the yellow fever booster vaccination. This chain connects TRBV12-3 or TRBV12-4 to TRBJ2-5, with D unresolved. The origin of this receptor is a man aged 25-45 years who received the YFV17D yellow fever vaccine. This CDR3 is CASGQRETQYF. Written as DNA, the CDR3 is TGTGCCAGCGGGCAAAGAGAGACCCAGTACTTC.